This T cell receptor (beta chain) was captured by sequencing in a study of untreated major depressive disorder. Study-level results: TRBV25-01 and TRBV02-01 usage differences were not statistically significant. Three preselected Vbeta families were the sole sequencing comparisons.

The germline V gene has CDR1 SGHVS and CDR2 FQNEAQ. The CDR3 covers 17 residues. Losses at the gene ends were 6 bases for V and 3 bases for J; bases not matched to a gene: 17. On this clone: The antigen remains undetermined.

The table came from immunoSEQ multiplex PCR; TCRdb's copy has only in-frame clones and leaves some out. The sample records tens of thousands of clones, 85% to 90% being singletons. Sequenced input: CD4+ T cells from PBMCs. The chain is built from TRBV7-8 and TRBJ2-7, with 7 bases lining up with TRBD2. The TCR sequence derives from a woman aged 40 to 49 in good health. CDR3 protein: CASRHPLRAGEDYEQYV. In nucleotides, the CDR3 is TGTGCCAGCAGGCACCCCCTCAGGGCGGGGGAGGACTACGAGCAGTACGTC.